One sample yielded the 10 T cell receptor beta chains listed below, sequenced in a study of blood T cell repertoires in COVID-19 (dated by TCRdb to about 2020). Library generation was performed with the immunoSEQ multiplex PCR assay. The immuneACCESS repertoire file appears here via TCRdb, limited to in-frame rearrangements. These files lack a portion of the clones; in checked studies, under half of the deficit traces to unresolved V genes, and the cause of the others is not known. The sample yields fewer than 200,000 clones; around nine tenths were counted once. The ten biggest clones cover about 22% of the sample. Sequenced: peripheral blood. These receptors came from a man in his 60s with active or convalescent COVID-19.

V usage is TRBV3-1 (or the pseudogene TRBV3-2) and J usage is TRBJ1-4; D gene ambiguous. The CDR3 covers 14 residues. The V gene's germline CDR1 is LGHDT and CDR2 YNNKEL (reference sequence). V lost 4 bases to trimming and J lost 2 bases, with 8 bases between them. In DNA, the CDR3 is TGTGCCAGCAGCCTCACAGTGACTAATGAAAAACTGTTTTTT. Amino acid sequence: CASSLTVTNEKLFF.

The chain carries TRBV2 and TRBJ1-6; the D is unclear. Germline V lookup: CDR1 SNHLY, CDR2 FYNNEI. This CDR3 comprises 13 residues. The ends were cut back, 7 bases at V and 8 bases at J, with 12 bases in the middle. CDR3 sequence reads: CASTPETDSPLHF. The CDR3 DNA sequence: TGTGCCAGCACTCCGGAGACCGATTCACCCCTCCACTTT.

The chain recombines TRBV19 with TRBJ2-5; maybe TRBD2 (6 bases). Trimming cost V 4 bases and J 5 bases, with 20 bases left between them. CDR1 is LNHDA, CDR2 SQIVND, per germline (reference sequence). The CDR3 has 16 residues. DNA for the CDR3: TGTGCCAGTAGTAAAACTTTGGTAGGAGGGCGGGAGACCCAGTACTTC. Its protein is CASSKTLVGGRETQYF. The full variable domain, rest sourced from reference TRBV19 and TRBJ2-5, is DGGITQSPKYLFRKEGQNVTLSCEQNLNHDAMYWYRQDPGQGLRLIYYSQIVNDFQKGDIAEGYSVSREKKESFPLTVTSAQKNPTAFYLCASSKTLVGGRETQYFGPGTRLLVL.

This clone has more than one count but fewer than ten. V gene TRBV10-3 combines with J gene TRBJ1-4, with 8 bases lining up with TRBD1. The CDR3 covers 16 residues. Trimming removed 6 bases from V and 1 base from J; junction bases left unmatched: 7. The germline V gene has CDR1 ENHRY and CDR2 SYGVKD. The DNA of the CDR3 is TGTGCCATCAGACCCGACAGGGGAGGAACTAATGAAAAACTGTTTTTT. This encodes CAIRPDRGGTNEKLFF.

This chain connects TRBV5-4 to TRBJ1-3; 10 nucleotides line up with TRBD1. Trimming cost V 0 bases and J 1 base; bases outside gene matches: 10. This CDR3 has 19 residues. Germline loops: CDR1 SGHNT, CDR2 YYREEE (reference sequence). CDR3 in amino acids: CASSLAMTGGGSSGNTIYF. The DNA of the CDR3 is TGTGCCAGCAGCTTGGCCATGACAGGGGGCGGAAGTTCTGGAAACACCATATATTTT.

The chain carries TRBV7-2 and TRBJ1-5, with D perhaps matching TRBD1 (6 bases). Per germline, CDR1 SGHTA and CDR2 FQGNSA. Trimming took off 5 bases at V and 7 bases at J, with 12 bases between the two ends. This CDR3 has 13 residues. Here the CDR3 reads CASSRWGGQPQHF. CDR3 bases: TGTGCCAGCAGCCGTTGGGGGGGCCAGCCCCAGCATTTT.

This sequence joins TRBV7-9 and TRBJ1-2; the D is unclear. This CDR3 is 12 amino acids long. V was shortened by 1 base and J by 8 bases, with 8 bases between the two germline ends. Germline V lookup: CDR1 SEHNR, CDR2 FQNEAQ (reference sequence). CDR3 DNA: TGTGCCAGCAGCTTAGGAGTAAGAGGCTACACCTTC. It specifies CASSLGVRGYTF.

The chain employs TRBV11-1 and TRBJ2-1; TRBD1 agrees at 8 bases. Germline-derived CDR1 and CDR2 are SGHAT and FQDESV (reference sequence). J gave up 8 bases and V 7 bases, and 7 bases lay outside the gene matches. The CDR3 has 13 amino acids. CDR3 residues: CASNDRGSDEQFF. In nucleotides, the CDR3 is TGTGCCAGCAACGACAGGGGTAGCGATGAGCAGTTCTTC.

CDR3 protein: CASSLTSHEQFF. CDR3 coding DNA: TGTGCCAGCAGCCTTACTAGCCATGAGCAGTTCTTC. The genes are TRBV12-3 or TRBV12-4 and TRBJ2-1, with a tentative D call TRBD2 (6 bases). V lost 6 bases and J 8 bases, leaving 11 bases between the germline ends. This CDR3 is 12 amino acids long.

The sample holds a few counts of this clone. The chain has TRBV5-1 and TRBJ1-1; D might be TRBD1 (5 bases). Germline V CDR1 and CDR2: SGHRS, YFSETQ. The CDR3 spans 13 residues. V lost 3 bases to trimming and J lost 6 bases, with 12 bases between them. This CDR3 is CASSSTGGAEAFF. In DNA form, the CDR3 reads TGCGCCAGCAGCTCGACGGGAGGGGCTGAAGCTTTCTTT.